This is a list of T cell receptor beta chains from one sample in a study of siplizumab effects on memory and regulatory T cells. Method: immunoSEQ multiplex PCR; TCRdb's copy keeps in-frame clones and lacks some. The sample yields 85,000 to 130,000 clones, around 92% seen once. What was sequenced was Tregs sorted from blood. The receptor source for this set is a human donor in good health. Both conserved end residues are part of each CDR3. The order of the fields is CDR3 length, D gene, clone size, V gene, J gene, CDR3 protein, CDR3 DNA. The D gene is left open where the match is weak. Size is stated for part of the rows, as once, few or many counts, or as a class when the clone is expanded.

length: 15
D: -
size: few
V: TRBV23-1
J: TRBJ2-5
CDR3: CASSHRPGPKETQYF
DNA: TGCGCCAGCAGTCACCGACCGGGGCCAAAAGAGACCCAGTACTTC

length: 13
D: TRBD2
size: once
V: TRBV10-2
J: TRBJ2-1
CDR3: CASRLAGNNEQFF
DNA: TGCGCCAGCAGGCTAGCGGGGAACAATGAGCAGTTCTTC

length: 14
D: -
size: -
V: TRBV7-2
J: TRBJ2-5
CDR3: CASSLVGPGATQYF
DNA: TGTGCCAGCAGCTTAGTGGGGCCCGGGGCGACCCAGTACTTC

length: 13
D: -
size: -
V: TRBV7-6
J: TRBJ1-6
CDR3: CASSPIDNSPLHF
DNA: TGTGCCAGCAGCCCAATTGATAATTCACCCCTCCACTTT

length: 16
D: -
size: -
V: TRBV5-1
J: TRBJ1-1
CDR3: CASSPWSGSANTEAFF
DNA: TGCGCCAGCAGCCCCTGGTCGGGCAGCGCCAACACTGAAGCTTTCTTT

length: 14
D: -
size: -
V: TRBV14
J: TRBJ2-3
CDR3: CASSQDWVKDTQYF
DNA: TGTGCCAGCAGCCAAGATTGGGTGAAAGATACGCAGTATTTT

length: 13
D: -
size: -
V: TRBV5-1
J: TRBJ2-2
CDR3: CASGGPDTGELFF
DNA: TGCGCCAGCGGAGGGCCTGACACCGGGGAGCTGTTTTTT

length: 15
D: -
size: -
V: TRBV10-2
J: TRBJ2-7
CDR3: CASTGVEGFSYEQYF
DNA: TGCGCCAGCACCGGGGTTGAGGGTTTCTCCTACGAGCAGTACTTC

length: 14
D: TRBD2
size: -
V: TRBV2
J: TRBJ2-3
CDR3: CASHSGLETDTQYF
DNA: TGTGCCAGCCACTCGGGACTAGAAACAGATACGCAGTATTTT

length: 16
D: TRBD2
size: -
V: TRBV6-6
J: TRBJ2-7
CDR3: CASSPPGLAATYEQYF
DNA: TGTGCCAGCAGTCCCCCGGGACTAGCGGCCACCTACGAGCAGTACTTC

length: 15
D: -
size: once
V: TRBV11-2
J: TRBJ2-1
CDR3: CASPGERPSTGEQFF
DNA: TGTGCCAGCCCCGGTGAGAGGCCTAGTACGGGGGAGCAGTTCTTC

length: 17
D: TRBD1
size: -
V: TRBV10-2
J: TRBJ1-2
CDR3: CASSLGGPFSPGAGYTF
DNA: TGCGCCAGCAGTCTAGGGGGCCCCTTTAGTCCCGGCGCGGGCTACACCTTC

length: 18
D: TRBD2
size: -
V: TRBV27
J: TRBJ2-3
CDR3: CASSLNGLAGVSTDTQYF
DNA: TGTGCCAGCAGTTTAAACGGACTAGCGGGAGTAAGCACAGATACGCAGTATTTT

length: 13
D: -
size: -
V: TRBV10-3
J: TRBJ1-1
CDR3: CAIMGGMNTEAFF
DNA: TGTGCCATCATGGGGGGAATGAACACTGAAGCTTTCTTT

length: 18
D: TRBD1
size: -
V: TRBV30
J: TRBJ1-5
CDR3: CAWSVLGATGTSNQPQHF
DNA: TGTGCCTGGAGTGTACTGGGAGCGACAGGGACTAGCAATCAGCCCCAGCATTTT

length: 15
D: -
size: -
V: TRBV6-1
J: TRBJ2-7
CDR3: CASSDWAGSSYEQYF
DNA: TGTGCCAGCAGTGATTGGGCAGGGAGCTCCTACGAGCAGTACTTC

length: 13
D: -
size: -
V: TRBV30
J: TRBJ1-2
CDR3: CAWSFSAHYGYTF
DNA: TGTGCCTGGAGTTTCTCGGCTCACTATGGCTACACCTTC

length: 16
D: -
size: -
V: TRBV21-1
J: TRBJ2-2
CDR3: CASSQMGRGNTGELFF
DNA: TGTGCCAGCAGCCAAATGGGAAGGGGAAACACCGGGGAGCTGTTTTTT

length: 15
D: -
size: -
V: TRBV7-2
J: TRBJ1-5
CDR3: CASSFNSGFYQPQHF
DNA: TGTGCCAGCAGCTTTAATTCGGGATTTTACCAGCCCCAGCATTTT

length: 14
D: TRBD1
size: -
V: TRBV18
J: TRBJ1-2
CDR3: CASSPGQGFYGYTF
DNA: TGTGCCAGCTCACCGGGACAGGGGTTTTATGGCTACACCTTC

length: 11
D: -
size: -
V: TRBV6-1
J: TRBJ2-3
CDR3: CASRFTDTQYF
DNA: TGTGCCAGCCGATTCACAGATACGCAGTATTTT

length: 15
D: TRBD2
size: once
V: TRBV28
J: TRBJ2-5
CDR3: CASSLEGGPSETQYF
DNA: TGTGCCAGCAGTTTAGAGGGAGGGCCCTCGGAGACCCAGTACTTC

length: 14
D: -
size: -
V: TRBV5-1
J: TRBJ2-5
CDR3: CASSLFGEEETQYF
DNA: TGCGCCAGCAGCCTCTTTGGGGAGGAGGAGACCCAGTACTTC

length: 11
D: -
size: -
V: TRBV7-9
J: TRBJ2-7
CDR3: CASSLVSEQYF
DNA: TGTGCCAGCAGCTTGGTATCCGAGCAGTACTTC

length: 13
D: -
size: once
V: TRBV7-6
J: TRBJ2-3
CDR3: CASRNARVDTQYF
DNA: TGTGCCAGCAGAAACGCGCGGGTGGATACGCAGTATTTT

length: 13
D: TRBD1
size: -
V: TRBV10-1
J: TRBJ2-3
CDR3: CASSGQVRDTQYF
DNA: TGCGCCAGCAGCGGACAGGTCAGGGATACGCAGTATTTT

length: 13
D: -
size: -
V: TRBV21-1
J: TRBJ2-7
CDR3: CASSTQDDYEQYF
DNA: TGTGCCAGCAGCACACAAGACGACTACGAGCAGTACTTC

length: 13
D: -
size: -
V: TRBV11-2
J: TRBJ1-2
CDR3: CASSPGTVGGYTF
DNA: TGTGCCAGCAGCCCCGGGACCGTGGGTGGCTACACCTTC